Listed below are T cell receptor beta chains from one sample, sequenced in a study of blood T cell repertoires in COVID-19. The protocol was immunoSEQ multiplex PCR, while the TCRdb copy is restricted to in-frame clones and leaves out a portion. The table records roughly 31,000 clones, roughly nine tenths of them present only once. The sample was peripheral blood. These receptors all come from a human donor with active COVID-19. The donor label of this sample is uncertain. Both conserved end residues are part of each CDR3. Fields, in order: J gene, V gene, D gene, clone size, CDR3 protein, CDR3 DNA. The D gene is left open where the match is weak. A row's size may be missing; if present it is once, few, many or a size class.

j_gene: TRBJ2-1; v_gene: TRBV4-3; d_gene: TRBD2; abundance: NA; CDR3aa: CASSQGTRDVNEQFF; CDR3nt: TGCGCCAGCAGCCAAGGGACTAGGGATGTTAATGAGCAGTTCTTC
j_gene: TRBJ1-5; v_gene: TRBV12-3/TRBV12-4; d_gene: NA; abundance: once; CDR3aa: CASSRTDNQPQHF; CDR3nt: TGTGCCAGCAGCCGGACAGACAATCAGCCCCAGCATTTT
j_gene: TRBJ2-7; v_gene: TRBV7-8; d_gene: NA; abundance: NA; CDR3aa: CASSRAGFDYEQYF; CDR3nt: TGTGCCAGCAGCCGAGCCGGGTTCGACTACGAGCAGTACTTC
j_gene: TRBJ1-1; v_gene: TRBV10-3; d_gene: NA; abundance: NA; CDR3aa: CAISGDNRGAFF; CDR3nt: TGTGCCATCAGCGGGGACAACCGAGGGGCTTTCTTT
j_gene: TRBJ1-1; v_gene: TRBV5-1; d_gene: NA; abundance: NA; CDR3aa: CASSAEGFTEAFF; CDR3nt: TGCGCCAGCAGCGCGGAGGGTTTCACTGAAGCTTTCTTT
j_gene: TRBJ2-7; v_gene: TRBV19; d_gene: NA; abundance: NA; CDR3aa: CASTAQGPSYEQYF; CDR3nt: TGTGCCAGTACCGCACAGGGACCCTCCTACGAGCAGTACTTC
j_gene: TRBJ1-1; v_gene: TRBV28; d_gene: NA; abundance: NA; CDR3aa: CASSYRRNTEAFF; CDR3nt: TGTGCCAGCAGCTATAGAAGGAACACTGAAGCTTTCTTT
j_gene: TRBJ1-4; v_gene: TRBV5-1; d_gene: TRBD1; abundance: NA; CDR3aa: CASSLTGGARNEKLFF; CDR3nt: TGCGCCAGCAGCTTGACAGGGGGCGCCCGAAATGAAAAACTGTTTTTT
j_gene: TRBJ2-2; v_gene: TRBV10-3; d_gene: NA; abundance: few; CDR3aa: CAISLMTGTANTGELFF; CDR3nt: TGTGCCATCAGCCTGATGACAGGGACTGCGAACACCGGGGAGCTGTTTTTT
j_gene: TRBJ1-2; v_gene: TRBV5-4; d_gene: NA; abundance: NA; CDR3aa: CASSLWGDYGYTF; CDR3nt: TGTGCCAGCAGCTTGTGGGGGGACTATGGCTACACCTTC
j_gene: TRBJ2-5; v_gene: TRBV3-1/TRBV3-2; d_gene: TRBD1; abundance: NA; CDR3aa: CASSQIGGAKTQYF; CDR3nt: TGTGCCAGCAGCCAAATAGGGGGCGCAAAGACCCAGTACTTC
j_gene: TRBJ1-1; v_gene: TRBV7-9; d_gene: NA; abundance: NA; CDR3aa: CASREWGRGDTEAFF; CDR3nt: TGTGCCAGCAGGGAATGGGGTCGGGGGGACACTGAAGCTTTCTTT
j_gene: TRBJ2-1; v_gene: TRBV6-5; d_gene: TRBD2; abundance: NA; CDR3aa: CASTRDYRNEQFF; CDR3nt: TGTGCCAGCACCCGGGACTACCGAAATGAGCAGTTCTTC
j_gene: TRBJ2-7; v_gene: TRBV28; d_gene: TRBD2; abundance: NA; CDR3aa: CASRGASGRALEQYF; CDR3nt: TGTGCCAGCAGAGGCGCCAGCGGGAGGGCCTTAGAGCAGTACTTC
j_gene: TRBJ2-7; v_gene: TRBV6-2/TRBV6-3; d_gene: NA; abundance: NA; CDR3aa: CASSYSSRTLTYEQYF; CDR3nt: TGTGCCAGCAGTTACTCGTCTAGGACTCTCACCTACGAGCAGTACTTC
j_gene: TRBJ2-7; v_gene: TRBV27; d_gene: NA; abundance: once; CDR3aa: CASSPSGTEQYF; CDR3nt: TGTGCCAGCAGTCCCTCGGGAACCGAGCAGTACTTC
j_gene: TRBJ2-5; v_gene: TRBV5-1; d_gene: TRBD1; abundance: NA; CDR3aa: CASSSRTGRETQYF; CDR3nt: TGCGCCAGCAGCTCGAGGACAGGGAGAGAGACCCAGTACTTC
j_gene: TRBJ1-1; v_gene: TRBV3-1/TRBV3-2; d_gene: NA; abundance: once; CDR3aa: CASSPGISNAEAFF; CDR3nt: TGTGCCAGCAGCCCAGGGATTTCGAACGCTGAAGCTTTCTTT
j_gene: TRBJ1-3; v_gene: TRBV12-3/TRBV12-4; d_gene: NA; abundance: NA; CDR3aa: CASSRLDTIYF; CDR3nt: TGTGCCAGCAGCCGCTTAGACACCATATATTTT
j_gene: TRBJ1-5; v_gene: TRBV7-2; d_gene: NA; abundance: few; CDR3aa: CASSRRGGYSNQPQHF; CDR3nt: TGTGCCAGCAGCCGTCGGGGAGGATATAGCAATCAGCCCCAGCATTTT
j_gene: TRBJ2-7; v_gene: TRBV19; d_gene: NA; abundance: NA; CDR3aa: CASSRAEVGEQYF; CDR3nt: TGTGCCAGTAGTAGAGCGGAGGTCGGCGAGCAGTACTTC
j_gene: TRBJ2-5; v_gene: TRBV21-1; d_gene: NA; abundance: NA; CDR3aa: CASSKGQLETQYF; CDR3nt: TGTGCCAGCAGCAAGGGACAGTTAGAGACCCAGTACTTC
j_gene: TRBJ2-5; v_gene: TRBV4-1; d_gene: NA; abundance: NA; CDR3aa: CASSQDRGIQETQYF; CDR3nt: TGCGCCAGCAGCCAGGATCGGGGGATCCAAGAGACCCAGTACTTC
j_gene: TRBJ2-1; v_gene: TRBV5-3; d_gene: NA; abundance: NA; CDR3aa: CARSLVGERLSRRKRTEPYNEQFF; CDR3nt: TGTGCCAGAAGCTTGGTTGGTGAACGGTTAAGTAGGAGAAAGCGGACGGAGCCTTACAATGAGCAGTTCTTC
j_gene: TRBJ2-5; v_gene: TRBV2; d_gene: TRBD1; abundance: NA; CDR3aa: CASVQGGTGGGRETQYF; CDR3nt: TGTGCCAGCGTGCAGGGTGGGACAGGGGGAGGTCGAGAGACCCAGTACTTC